Below, 11 T cell receptor beta chains from the same sample are listed, as sequenced in a study of shared clonotypes between healthy human individuals. Only in-frame clones appear in the TCRdb table, and some are missing; sequencing was by immunoSEQ multiplex PCR. The table has around 1.6 million clones, nearly 99% seen once. The specimen was naive CD4+ T cells sorted from blood. Indicated subset: CD45RA+ positively selected. The receptors come from a man aged 30-40 years in good health.

V usage is TRBV25-1 and J usage is TRBJ2-5, with D possibly being TRBD1 or TRBD2 (5 bases each). There are 12 residues in the CDR3. CDR1 is MGHDK, CDR2 SYGVNS, per germline. V dropped 9 bases and J dropped 0 bases, with 8 bases sitting between them. The CDR3 loop is CASRDDQETQYF. Here the CDR3 DNA reads TGTGCCAGTCGGGACGACCAAGAGACCCAGTACTTC.

The count of this clone is one. V usage is TRBV5-1 and J usage is TRBJ2-7; TRBD2 matches at 11 bases. The ends lost 1 base at V and 7 bases at J; junction bases unmatched: 19. CDR1 is SGHRS and CDR2 is YFSETQ in the germline V gene. The CDR3 contains 19 residues. The CDR3 loop reads CASSLWGGILTSGSGEQYF. CDR3 in DNA: TGCGCCAGCAGCTTGTGGGGTGGAATCCTTACTAGCGGGAGTGGAGAGCAGTACTTC.

This sequence joins TRBV7-6 and TRBJ1-4; a weak D match, TRBD1 (6 bases). This CDR3 region has 14 residues. Germline V lookup: CDR1 SGHVS, CDR2 FNYEAQ. Trimming took off 2 bases at V and 5 bases at J, with 9 bases between the two ends. The CDR3: CASSLRTDNEKLFF. CDR3 DNA: TGTGCCAGCAGCTTAAGGACAGACAATGAAAAACTGTTTTTT. Supplemented by reference TRBV7-6 and TRBJ1-4, the full variable domain reads GAGVSQSPRYKVTKRGQDVALRCDPISGHVSLYWYRQALGQGPEFLTYFNYEAQQDKSGLPNDRFSAERPEGSISTLTIQRTEQRDSAMYRCASSLRTDNEKLFFGSGTQLSVL.

A note on this clone: Other nucleotide sequences in the sample specify the same CDR3. V is TRBV7-2 and J is TRBJ2-7, with D perhaps matching TRBD1 or TRBD2 (5 bases each). Germline CDR1 is SGHTA and CDR2 is FQGNSA. Trimming took off 5 bases at V and 4 bases at J, with 18 bases between the two ends. This CDR3 contains 15 residues. The CDR3: CASSLRAGTNYEQYF. For the CDR3, the DNA is TGTGCCAGCAGCCTTAGGGCAGGGACCAATTACGAGCAGTACTTC. Based on the CDR3 plus reference TRBV7-2 and TRBJ2-7, the full variable domain is GAGVSQSPSNKVTEKGKDVELRCDPISGHTALYWYRQSLGQGLEFLIYFQGNSAPDKSGLPSDRFSAERTGGSVSTLTIQRTQQEDSAVYLCASSLRAGTNYEQYFGPGTRLTVT.

The sample holds one count of this clone. The chain combines TRBV14 with TRBJ2-1; D ambiguous. This CDR3 spans 13 amino acids. Germline V gives CDR1 SGHDN, CDR2 FVKESK. V shed 4 bases and J shed 5 bases, with 9 bases lying between them. CDR3 amino acids: CASSRLYDNEQFF. The CDR3 DNA is TGTGCCAGCAGCCGGCTCTATGACAATGAGCAGTTCTTC.

On this clone itself: Other nucleotide sequences from this sample produce the same CDR3. The V call is TRBV15, the J call TRBJ1-4; no definite D call. There are 15 residues in the CDR3. Trimming shortened V by 0 bases and J by 5 bases, and 10 bases separated the two germline ends. The germline gives CDR1 LNHNV, CDR2 YYDKDF (reference sequence). The CDR3 DNA follows: TGTGCCACCAGCAGAGATCGAGGAACCAATGAAAAACTGTTTTTT. Amino acids: CATSRDRGTNEKLFF.

CDR3 residues: CASSPRTGVGNTIYF. As DNA, the CDR3 is TGTGCCAGCAGTCCCCGGACAGGGGTCGGAAACACCATATATTTT. The chain couples TRBV6-5 to TRBJ1-3; TRBD1 agrees at 9 bases. V shed 5 bases and J 4 bases; nucleotides not matched to a gene: 6. The V gene's germline CDR1 is MNHEY and CDR2 SVGAGI. The CDR3 totals 15 residues.

This chain links TRBV21-1 with TRBJ2-2. TRBV21-1 is designated a pseudogene. This CDR3 region has 14 residues. This CDR3 reads CASSKAGCTGELFF. The CDR3 coding sequence is TGTGCCAGCAGCAAAGCAGGGTGTACCGGGGAGCTGTTTTTT.

This clone was counted a single time. V and J are TRBV18 and TRBJ2-5, with D unclear. This CDR3 is built from 15 residues. Trimming removed 1 base at V and 4 bases at J, with 13 bases between. Germline CDR1 reads KGHSH; CDR2 reads LQKENI. CDR3 in DNA: TGTGCCAGCTCACCACAGGTAGTGTTTGGAGAGACCCAGTACTTC. Its translation: CASSPQVVFGETQYF.

The chain combines TRBV19 with TRBJ1-1, with a tentative D call TRBD1 (6 bases). Trimming left V 5 bases short and J 2 bases short, with 18 bases between. The CDR3 covers 16 residues. Germline V gene sequence: CDR1 LNHDA, CDR2 SQIVND (reference sequence). The CDR3 region has the DNA TGTGCCAGTAGTGCCCCGGGGGGGGGCTTTAACACTGAAGCTTTCTTT. Protein: CASSAPGGGFNTEAFF.

This rearrangement joins TRBV5-6 to TRBJ1-1; the D is unclear. The CDR3 extends over 14 amino acids. V lost 2 bases and J lost 6, with 14 bases in between. Germline V lookup: CDR1 SGHDT, CDR2 YYEEEE. CDR3 protein: CASSFFVTSAEAFF. The CDR3 region has the DNA TGTGCCAGCAGCTTTTTCGTAACTTCCGCTGAAGCTTTCTTT.